Listed below are T cell receptor beta chains from one sample, sequenced in a study of blood T cell repertoires in COVID-19. Repertoires were generated with immunoSEQ multiplex PCR, while TCRdb's copy carries only in-frame clones and drops some. Of fewer than 200,000 clones listed, 87% are singletons. The specimen sequenced was peripheral blood. Source of these receptors: a woman aged 50 to 60 with acute or convalescent COVID-19. CDR3s include the opening cysteine and the closing phenylalanine or tryptophan. The order of the fields is clone size, J gene, V gene, D gene, CDR3 protein, CDR3 DNA. A D gene is named only where the DNA matches it firmly. Clone sizes are given selectively: once, few, many, or a class where the clone is expanded.

>-|TRBJ2-5|TRBV19|TRBD1
CASSRQGTYQETQYF
TGTGCCAGTAGTAGACAGGGGACGTACCAAGAGACCCAGTACTTC
>-|TRBJ2-1|TRBV18|-
CASSPGHNEQFF
TGTGCCAGCTCACCGGGGCATAATGAGCAGTTCTTC
>-|TRBJ1-2|TRBV5-1|-
CASSPALAYGYTF
TGCGCCAGCAGCCCCGCCCTAGCCTATGGCTACACCTTC
>-|TRBJ2-1|TRBV18|TRBD2
CASSPPGLPYEQFF
TGTGCCAGCTCACCACCGGGACTACCGTATGAGCAGTTCTTC
>-|TRBJ2-7|TRBV27|-
CASTDRDSYEQYF
TGTGCCAGTACGGACAGAGACTCCTACGAGCAGTACTTC
>-|TRBJ2-5|TRBV2|TRBD2
CASSEDLAGGWKETQYF
TGTGCCAGCAGTGAAGACCTAGCGGGAGGTTGGAAAGAGACCCAGTACTTC
>-|TRBJ2-3|TRBV30|TRBD2
CAWTSGGPTPSTDTQYF
TGTGCCTGGACTAGCGGGGGCCCTACACCAAGCACAGATACGCAGTATTTT
>-|TRBJ2-7|TRBV9|TRBD1
CASSFGGTGGYEQYF
TGTGCCAGCAGCTTCGGTGGGACAGGGGGTTACGAGCAGTACTTC
>-|TRBJ1-2|TRBV6-5|TRBD1
CASSLGQGTYGYTF
TGTGCCAGCAGCCTTGGACAGGGGACATATGGCTACACCTTC
>few|TRBJ1-2|TRBV7-2|-
CASSRPPQAPSYGYTF
TGTGCCAGCAGCCGCCCCCCCCAGGCTCCGAGCTATGGCTACACCTTC
>-|TRBJ1-5|TRBV3-1/TRBV3-2|-
CASSFERGQPQHF
TGTGCCAGCAGCTTTGAAAGGGGCCAGCCCCAGCATTTT
>-|TRBJ1-4|TRBV13|-
CASSGQDSQNEKLFF
TGTGCCAGCAGCGGGCAGGACAGCCAGAATGAAAAACTGTTTTTT
>-|TRBJ2-3|TRBV7-2|TRBD2
CASSLVGGGGDTQYF
TGTGCCAGCAGCTTAGTCGGCGGGGGGGGAGATACGCAGTATTTT
>once|TRBJ2-2|TRBV13|-
CASSSQTGFYTGELFF
TGTGCCAGCAGCTCCCAGACAGGTTTCTACACCGGGGAGCTGTTTTTT
>few|TRBJ1-1|TRBV5-1|-
CASSAQLGGTEAFF
TGCGCCAGCAGCGCCCAGCTCGGGGGCACTGAAGCTTTCTTT
>-|TRBJ2-2|TRBV5-4|-
CASSFKGAGELFF
TGTGCCAGCAGCTTTAAGGGGGCCGGGGAGCTGTTTTTT
>-|TRBJ1-1|TRBV5-4|TRBD1
CASTEQGARTEAFF
TGTGCCAGCACCGAACAGGGGGCGAGAACTGAAGCTTTCTTT
>-|TRBJ2-7|TRBV24-1|-
CATSDLDSPYEQYF
TGTGCCACCAGTGATTTAGACAGTCCCTACGAGCAGTACTTC
>-|TRBJ2-7|TRBV7-2|TRBD2
CASTPRERGTYEQYF
TGTGCCAGCACCCCTAGGGAGCGGGGTACCTACGAGCAGTACTTC
>-|TRBJ1-1|TRBV11-2|-
CASSVGQLEAFF
TGTGCCAGCAGCGTTGGACAGCTTGAAGCTTTCTTT
>-|TRBJ2-7|TRBV7-7|TRBD1
CASSARPGQGSDEQYF
TGTGCCAGCAGCGCCCGACCGGGACAGGGTTCCGACGAGCAGTACTTC
>-|TRBJ1-1|TRBV9|TRBD1
CASSDRGGLNTEAFF
TGTGCCAGCAGCGACAGGGGCGGGCTGAACACTGAAGCTTTCTTT